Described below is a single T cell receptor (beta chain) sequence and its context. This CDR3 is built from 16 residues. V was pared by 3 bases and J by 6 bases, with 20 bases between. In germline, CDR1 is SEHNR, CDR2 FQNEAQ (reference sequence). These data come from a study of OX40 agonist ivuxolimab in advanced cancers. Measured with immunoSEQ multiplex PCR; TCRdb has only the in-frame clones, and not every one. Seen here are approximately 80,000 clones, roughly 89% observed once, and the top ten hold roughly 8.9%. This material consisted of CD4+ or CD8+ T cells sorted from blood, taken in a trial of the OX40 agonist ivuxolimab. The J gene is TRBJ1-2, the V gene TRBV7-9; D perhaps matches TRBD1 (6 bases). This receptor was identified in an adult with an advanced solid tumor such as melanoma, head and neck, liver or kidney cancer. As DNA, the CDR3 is TGTGCCAGCAGCTTCAGAAACAGGGACGTTGGAGATGGCTACACCTTC. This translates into CASSFRNRDVGDGYTF.